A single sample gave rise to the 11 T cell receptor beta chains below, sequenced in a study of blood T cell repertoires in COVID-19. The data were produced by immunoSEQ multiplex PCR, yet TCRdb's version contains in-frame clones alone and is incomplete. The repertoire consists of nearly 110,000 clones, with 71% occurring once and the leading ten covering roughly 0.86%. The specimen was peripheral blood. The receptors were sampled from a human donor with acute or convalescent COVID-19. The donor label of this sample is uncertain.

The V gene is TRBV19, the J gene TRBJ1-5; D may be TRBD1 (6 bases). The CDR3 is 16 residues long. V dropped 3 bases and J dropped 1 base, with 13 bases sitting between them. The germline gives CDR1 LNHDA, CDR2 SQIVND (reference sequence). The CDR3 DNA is TGTGCCAGTAGTATGAGGCTAGGACAGAGCAATCAGCCCCAGCATTTT. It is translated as CASSMRLGQSNQPQHF.

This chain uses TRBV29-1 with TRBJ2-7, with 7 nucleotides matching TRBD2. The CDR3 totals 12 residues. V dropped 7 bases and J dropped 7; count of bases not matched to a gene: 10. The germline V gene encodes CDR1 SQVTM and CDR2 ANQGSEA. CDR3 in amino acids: CSGAGSGEEQYF. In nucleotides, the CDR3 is TGCAGCGGGGCTGGGAGCGGGGAGGAGCAGTACTTC.

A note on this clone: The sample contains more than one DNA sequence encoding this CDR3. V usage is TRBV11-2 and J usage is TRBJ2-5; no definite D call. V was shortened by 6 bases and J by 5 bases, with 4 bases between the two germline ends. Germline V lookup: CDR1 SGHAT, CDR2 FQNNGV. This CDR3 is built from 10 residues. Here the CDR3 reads CASSHETQYF. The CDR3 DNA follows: TGTGCCAGCAGTCATGAGACCCAGTACTTC.

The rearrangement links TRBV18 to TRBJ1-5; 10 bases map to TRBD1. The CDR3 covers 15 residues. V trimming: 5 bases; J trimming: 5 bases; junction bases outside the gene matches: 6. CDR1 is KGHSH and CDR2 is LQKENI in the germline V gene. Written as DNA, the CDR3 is TGTGCCAGCTCAGTGGACAGGGGGGAATATCAGCCCCAGCATTTT. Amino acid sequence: CASSVDRGEYQPQHF.

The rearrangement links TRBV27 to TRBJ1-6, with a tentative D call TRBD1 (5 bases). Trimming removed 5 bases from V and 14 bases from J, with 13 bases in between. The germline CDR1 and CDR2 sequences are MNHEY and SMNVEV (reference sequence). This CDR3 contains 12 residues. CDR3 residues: CASSRGGWALHF. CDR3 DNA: TGTGCCAGCAGTCGCGGGGGTTGGGCCCTCCACTTT.

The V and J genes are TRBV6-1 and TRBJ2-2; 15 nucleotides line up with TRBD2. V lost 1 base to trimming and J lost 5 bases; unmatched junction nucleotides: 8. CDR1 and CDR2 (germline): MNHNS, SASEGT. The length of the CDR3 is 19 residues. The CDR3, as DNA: TGTGCCAGCAGTGAAGTTAGGGGACTAGCGGGGGGAAGAACCGGGGAGCTGTTTTTT. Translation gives CASSEVRGLAGGRTGELFF.

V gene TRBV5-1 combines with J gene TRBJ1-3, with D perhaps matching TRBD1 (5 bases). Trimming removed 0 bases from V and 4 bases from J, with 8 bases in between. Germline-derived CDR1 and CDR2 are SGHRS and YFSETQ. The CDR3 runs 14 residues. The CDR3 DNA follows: TGCGCCAGCAGCTTGGCAGGGTACGGAAACACCATATATTTT. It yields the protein CASSLAGYGNTIYF.

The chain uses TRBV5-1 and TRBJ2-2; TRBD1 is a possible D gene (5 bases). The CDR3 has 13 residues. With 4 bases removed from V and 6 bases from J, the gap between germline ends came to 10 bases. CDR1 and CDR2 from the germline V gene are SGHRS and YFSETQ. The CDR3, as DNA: TGCGCCAGCAGCCTTGGGGCTGCCGGGGAGCTGTTTTTT. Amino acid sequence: CASSLGAAGELFF. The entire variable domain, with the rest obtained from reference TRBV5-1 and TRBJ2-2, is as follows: KAGVTQTPRYLIKTRGQQVTLSCSPISGHRSVSWYQQTPGQGLQFLFEYFSETQRNKGNFPGRFSGRQFSNSRSEMNVSTLELGDSALYLCASSLGAAGELFFGEGSRLTVL.

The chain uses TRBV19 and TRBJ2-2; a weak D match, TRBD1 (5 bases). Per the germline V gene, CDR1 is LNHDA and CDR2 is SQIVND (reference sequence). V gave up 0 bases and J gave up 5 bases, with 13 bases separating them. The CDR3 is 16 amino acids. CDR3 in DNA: TGTGCCAGTAGTATAGATGGGTCAGGGAAGACCGGGGAGCTGTTTTTT. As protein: CASSIDGSGKTGELFF.

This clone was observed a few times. The CDR3 DNA sequence: TGCGCCAGCAGCCCCGGGACTGGAAACACCATATATTTT. As protein: CASSPGTGNTIYF. J is TRBJ1-3 and V is TRBV4-1, with D unclear. The V end lost 4 bases, the J end lost 2 bases, and 6 bases lay between the germline ends. Germline CDR1 reads MGHRA; CDR2 reads YSYEKL. CDR3 size: 13 residues.

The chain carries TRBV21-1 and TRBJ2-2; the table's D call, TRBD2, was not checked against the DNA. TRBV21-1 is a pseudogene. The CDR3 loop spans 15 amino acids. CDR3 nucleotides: TGTGCCAAAATACTAGCGGGGGGACCCCCCGGGGAGCTGTTTTTT. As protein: CAKILAGGPPGELFF.